This T cell receptor (beta chain) was recovered during a study of blood T cell repertoires in COVID-19. This CDR3 has 16 amino acids. With V trimmed by 4 bases and J by 1 base, 5 bases remained unmatched. CDR1 is SNHLY and CDR2 is FYNNEI in the germline V gene. Profiled with immunoSEQ multiplex PCR; TCRdb holds only in-frame clones, not every one. The sample consists of some 270,000 clones, roughly 85% of them appearing once. This sequence joins TRBV2 and TRBJ1-5; 9 positions match TRBD1. This clonotype originated in a woman aged 30 to 39 who had recovered from COVID-19. The sample comprised PBMCs or T cells enriched from blood (not recorded which). CDR3 nucleotides: TGTGCCAGCAGTGGCACAGGGGGCTCGAGCAATCAGCCCCAGCATTTT. Translating gives CASSGTGGSSNQPQHF.